A selection of T cell receptor beta chains follows, all from one sample in a study of shared clonotypes between healthy human individuals. Sequenced by immunoSEQ multiplex PCR; TCRdb stores in-frame clones only, minus some. The data show a few million clones, 85% to 95% seen once. Sequenced sample: naive CD4+ T cells from PBMCs. These receptors were collected from a man between 18 and 29 years old in good health. Some clones in this sample may be carry-over from other donors' samples. The conserved cysteine and the conserved F or W are not part of the CDR3 here. A D gene is named only where the DNA matches it firmly.

>TRBD2|TRBV6-4|TRBJ2-5
ASSDSELAGPETQY
>-|TRBV20-1|TRBJ2-1
SATSPNEQF
>TRBD2|TRBV6-1|TRBJ2-1
ASRLGLAGHNEQF
>-|TRBV20-1|TRBJ2-1
SASPGNEQF
>-|TRBV4-1|TRBJ1-5
ASSQTQGGQPQH
>TRBD1|TRBV5-1|TRBJ1-2
ASSSGQGVGYGYT
>TRBD2|TRBV9|TRBJ2-1
ASSPGTRARSYNEQF
>-|TRBV7-3|TRBJ2-7
ASSPGQMDEQY
>-|TRBV5-1|TRBJ1-2
ASSLGQGLGGYT
>-|TRBV2|TRBJ2-3
ALGGGNRADTQY
>TRBD2|TRBV4-2|TRBJ2-7
ASLKQPGGGYEQY
>-|TRBV6-5|TRBJ2-3
ASRRTGDTQY
>-|TRBV2|TRBJ2-5
ASRQGGETQY
>-|TRBV7-6|TRBJ2-5
ASSLAGKAGGYQETQY
>TRBD1|TRBV11-3|TRBJ2-7
ASSLDAGGEQY
>-|TRBV6-6|TRBJ1-5
ASSLLGQPQH
>TRBD1|TRBV6-5|TRBJ2-7
ASMKDRGSYEQY
>-|TRBV11-1|TRBJ1-2
ASSHTLRGESDGYT
>-|TRBV11-2|TRBJ1-1
ASSLTTGNTEAF
>-|TRBV18|TRBJ1-4
ASSPPRAGTNEKLF
>TRBD2|TRBV10-3|TRBJ2-3
AISSGSSDTQY
>-|TRBV5-8|TRBJ2-1
ASSFRGWDNEQF
>TRBD1|TRBV28|TRBJ1-1
ASSLPGGQAF
>-|TRBV18|TRBJ1-1
ASSPPRQNLEAF
>-|TRBV18|TRBJ2-7
ASSPGGHEQY
>TRBD2|TRBV14|TRBJ2-1
ASSQLLAGVNNEQF
>-|TRBV29-1|TRBJ1-1
SVVRVLEAF
>-|TRBV5-1|TRBJ1-1
ASSFGQMGAEAF
>-|TRBV5-1|TRBJ1-2
ASSLGRLYGYT
>-|TRBV9|TRBJ2-5
ASSVGVRMSETQY
>-|TRBV28|TRBJ1-1
ASSLEAATEAF
>-|TRBV27|TRBJ2-3
ASSQFAAPGDTQY
>TRBD1|TRBV10-3|TRBJ2-2
AISSDRDTGELF
>-|TRBV10-1|TRBJ2-1
ASSSGDEQF
>-|TRBV25-1|TRBJ1-1
ASSEMGNTEAF
>-|TRBV2|TRBJ1-5
ASSPSDTFNQPQH
>-|TRBV5-1|TRBJ2-5
ASSLQAGGGETQY
>-|TRBV5-1|TRBJ1-1
ASSLQGYMNTEAF
>TRBD1|TRBV7-8|TRBJ1-5
ASSLRDRLSQPQH
>-|TRBV13|TRBJ2-7
ASSLAAPSYEQY